This T cell receptor beta chain comes out of a study of monozygotic twins with inflammatory bowel disease (dated 2019 in TCRdb). With regard to the full study: In total, around 28 monozygotic twin pairs made up the full study: 19 Danish pairs, all IBD-discordant, plus nine German pairs, of which four were IBD-concordant and five were IBD-discordant. Each individual had, on average, about 151 000 unique TCRalpha sequences and 181 000 unique TCRbeta sequences available for analysis. Within discordant pairs, disease-associated traits were sought mainly by comparing IBD patients with their genetically identical healthy co-twins. The paper's findings and limits, for the study overall: IBD patients shared fewer clonotypes with other individuals than healthy twins did, most markedly in patients showing signs of disease activity. Distinction between different T cell subtypes could not be achieved in the analysis. Differing immunosuppressive treatments among patients may have added background noise and inter-individual variability to the repertoires. The results gave no support for a single strong signal or clonotype linked to IBD. A decrease in TCRbeta repertoire diversity, as measured by inverse Simpson index, was observed in IBD patients compared with their healthy co-twins. Repertoire similarity did not differ between concordant and discordant twins, which could be due to limited statistical power.

The library was obtained by 5' RACE. Each TCR library was prepared from around 3,400 ng of total RNA. For each sample, cDNA synthesis with SMARTScribe reverse transcriptase was split into eight separate reactions. During cDNA synthesis, template switching was used to introduce unique molecular identifiers that contained a 6-nucleotide sample barcode. TCRalpha and TCRbeta cDNA was amplified in two nested PCRs of about 17 and 10 cycles, and bead purification was carried out after each PCR. Before amplification, cDNA was treated with uracil DNA-glycosylase and purified using the QIAquick PCR purification kit. The second PCR was the step at which Illumina TruSeq-compatible adapters and sample-specific barcodes were added. TapeStation and Qubit were used to check library quality and concentration, and 4.5 to 5 ng of each library was pooled. The pooled libraries were sequenced with 2 x 100 bp reads and custom sequencing primers on an Illumina HiSeq2500 single-index Rapid Run. Turning to the authors' computational methods: UMI-based consensus assembly with MiGEC version 1.2.6 was used to correct PCR and sequencing errors. MiXCR version 2.1.1 was used to carry out V(D)J alignment, clonotype assembly and CDR3 extraction. To normalise gene usage, clonotype sharing and MAIT/NKT TCR abundance, the analysis used the top 1000, 10 000 and 20 000 clonotypes per sample. After downsampling to 27 000 UMIs, diversity was calculated as the inverse Simpson index using the vegan R package. Paired Mann-Whitney U tests on discordant twin pairs were used, with Benjamini-Hochberg multiple-testing correction. TCRdb reprocessed the reads, and each CDR3 protein sequence is entered once, without DNA. Here the V and J calls rest on TCRdb's processing, not on the authors' analysis. The table of this sample itemizes some 450,000 distinct CDR3 sequences. In total, the top ten clones hold 2.4% of the sample.

A remark on this clonotype: Its target antigen remains unknown.

Taken from the germline V gene (reference sequence), the CDR1 and CDR2 loops are DFQATT and SNEGSKA. The CDR3 numbers 13 residues from cysteine through phenylalanine. The DNA sequence is not available. From each donor, a 2.5 ml peripheral blood sample was drawn into PAXgene tubes and stored at -80 degrees C. Total RNA was isolated from whole blood with the PAXgene blood miRNA kit on an automated QIAcube, without T cell sorting. Peripheral blood from monozygotic twin pairs, either concordant or discordant for inflammatory bowel disease, underwent deep TCRalpha and TCRbeta repertoire profiling that used unique molecular barcoding. Smoking habits were recorded for all twin pairs, and each individual was classified as a current, former or never smoker.

Sequencing input: blood. This TCR was recovered from a human donor with ulcerative colitis or Crohn's disease, or a healthy co-twin of an affected twin (not recorded which). The sequence links TRBV20-1 to TRBJ1-2; TCRdb selects TRBD1, and the lack of DNA leaves this call unchecked. CDR3 protein: CSGFETGGNGYTF.